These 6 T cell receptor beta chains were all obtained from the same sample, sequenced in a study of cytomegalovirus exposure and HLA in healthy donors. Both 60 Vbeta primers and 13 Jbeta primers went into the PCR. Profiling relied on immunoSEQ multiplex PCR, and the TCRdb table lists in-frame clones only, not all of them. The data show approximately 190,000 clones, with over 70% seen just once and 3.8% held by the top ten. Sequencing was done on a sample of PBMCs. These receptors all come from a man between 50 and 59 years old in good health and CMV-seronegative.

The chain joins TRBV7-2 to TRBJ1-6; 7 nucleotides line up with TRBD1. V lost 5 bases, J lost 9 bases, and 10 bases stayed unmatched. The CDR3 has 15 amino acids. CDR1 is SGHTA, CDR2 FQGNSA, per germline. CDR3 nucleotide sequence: TGTGCCAGCAGCGCGGGACAGATCTTGGGTTCACCCCTCCACTTT. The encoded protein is CASSAGQILGSPLHF. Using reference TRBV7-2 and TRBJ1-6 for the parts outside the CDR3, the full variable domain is GAGVSQSPSNKVTEKGKDVELRCDPISGHTALYWYRQSLGQGLEFLIYFQGNSAPDKSGLPSDRFSAERTGGSVSTLTIQRTQQEDSAVYLCASSAGQILGSPLHFGNGTRLTVT.

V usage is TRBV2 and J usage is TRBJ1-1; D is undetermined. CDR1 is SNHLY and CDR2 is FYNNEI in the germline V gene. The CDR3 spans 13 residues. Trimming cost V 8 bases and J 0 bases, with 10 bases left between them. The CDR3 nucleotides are TGTGCCAGCGCCCACTACGTGAACACTGAAGCTTTCTTT. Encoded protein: CASAHYVNTEAFF.

CDR3 DNA sequence: TGCAGCGTTGACCCACGAGGCGTCTCCCCCTACAATGAGCAGTTCTTC. Protein: CSVDPRGVSPYNEQFF. The chain recombines TRBV29-1 with TRBJ2-1; D not certain. V shed 3 bases and J shed 2 bases, with 17 bases lying between them. The CDR3 loop spans 16 amino acids. CDR1 is SQVTM, CDR2 ANQGSEA, per germline.

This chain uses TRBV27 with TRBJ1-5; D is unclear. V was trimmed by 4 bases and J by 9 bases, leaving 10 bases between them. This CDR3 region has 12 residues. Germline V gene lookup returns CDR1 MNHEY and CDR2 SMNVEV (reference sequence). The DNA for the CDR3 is TGTGCCAGCAGTTCAGGCGATCGGCCCCAGCATTTT. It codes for CASSSGDRPQHF.

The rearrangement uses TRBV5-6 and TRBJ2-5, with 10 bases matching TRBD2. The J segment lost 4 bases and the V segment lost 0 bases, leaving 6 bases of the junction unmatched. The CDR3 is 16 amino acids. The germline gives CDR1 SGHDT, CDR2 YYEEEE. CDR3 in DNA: TGTGCCAGCAGCTTGGAGCGGGGGGGCCTTAGAGAGACCCAGTACTTC. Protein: CASSLERGGLRETQYF.

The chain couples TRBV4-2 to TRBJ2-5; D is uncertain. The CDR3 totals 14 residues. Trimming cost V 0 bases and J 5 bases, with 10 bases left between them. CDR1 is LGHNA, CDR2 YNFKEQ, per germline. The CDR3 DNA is TGTGCCAGCAGCCAAGAAGCCCTAACGGAGACCCAGTACTTC. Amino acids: CASSQEALTETQYF.